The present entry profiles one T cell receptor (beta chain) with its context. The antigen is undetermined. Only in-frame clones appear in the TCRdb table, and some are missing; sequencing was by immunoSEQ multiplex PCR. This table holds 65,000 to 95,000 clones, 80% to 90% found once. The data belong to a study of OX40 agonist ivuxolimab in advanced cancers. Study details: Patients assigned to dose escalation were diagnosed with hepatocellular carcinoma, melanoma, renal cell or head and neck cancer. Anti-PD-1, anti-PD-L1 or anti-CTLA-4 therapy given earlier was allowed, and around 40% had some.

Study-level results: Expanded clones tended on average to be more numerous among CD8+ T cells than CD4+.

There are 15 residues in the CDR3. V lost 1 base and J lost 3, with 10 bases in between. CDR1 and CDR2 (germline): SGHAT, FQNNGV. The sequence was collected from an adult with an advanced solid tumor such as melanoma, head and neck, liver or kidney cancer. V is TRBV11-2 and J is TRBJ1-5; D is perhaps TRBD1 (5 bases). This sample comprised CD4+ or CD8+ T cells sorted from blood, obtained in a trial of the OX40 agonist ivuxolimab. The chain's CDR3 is CASSLVAGVNQPQHF. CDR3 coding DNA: TGTGCCAGCAGCTTAGTGGCGGGGGTCAATCAGCCCCAGCATTTT.